This record covers a single T cell receptor (beta chain). Its cognate antigen is unknown. Constant-segment-primed 5'RACE gave TCR alpha and TCR beta cDNA libraries with sample barcodes and UMIs. From the 5' RACE reads, TCRdb called clonotypes with MiXCR, one entry per CDR3 protein. The sample carries 430,000 or so distinct CDR3 sequences, roughly 25% recorded once. Looked up from germline, CDR1 is SEHNR and CDR2 is FQNEAQ (reference sequence). Between the trimmed V and J ends, which lost 6 bases and 3 bases, there was a span of 15 bases. This CDR3 has 15 residues. This sample was included in a study of T-cell memory formation after mild COVID-19. Turning to the study itself: TCR clusters were largely donor specific.

Study-wide points: Clones that shrank (day 15 to 85) were balanced CD4/CD8, whereas later expanders leaned CD4+. CM and EM subsets held most contracting CD4+ clones; EMRA held CD8+ ones.

The chain couples TRBV7-9 to TRBJ2-1, with D perhaps matching TRBD2 (6 bases). This receptor was taken from an adult woman who had mild COVID-19 (a few samples of this study predate the infection). Cell type and time point are not known. Input material: PBMCs or a T cell subset sorted from them (not recorded which). Here the CDR3 DNA reads TGTGCCAGCAGTCGCCTAGCGATTGACTACAATGAGCAGTTCTTC. The encoded protein is CASSRLAIDYNEQFF.